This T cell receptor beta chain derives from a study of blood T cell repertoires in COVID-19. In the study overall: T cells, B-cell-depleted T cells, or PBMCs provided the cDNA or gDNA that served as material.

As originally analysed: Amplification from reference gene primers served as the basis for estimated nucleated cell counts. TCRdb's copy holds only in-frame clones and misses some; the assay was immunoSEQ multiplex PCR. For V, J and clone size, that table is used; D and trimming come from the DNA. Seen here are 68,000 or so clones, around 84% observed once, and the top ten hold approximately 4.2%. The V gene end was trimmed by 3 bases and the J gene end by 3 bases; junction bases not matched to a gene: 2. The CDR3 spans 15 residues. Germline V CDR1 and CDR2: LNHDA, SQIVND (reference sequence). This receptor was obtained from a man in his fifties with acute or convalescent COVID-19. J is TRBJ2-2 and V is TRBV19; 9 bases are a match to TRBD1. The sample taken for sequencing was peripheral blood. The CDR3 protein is CASSITGGYTGELFF. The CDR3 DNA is TGTGCCAGTAGTATCACAGGGGGCTACACCGGGGAGCTGTTTTTT.